The present entry profiles one T cell receptor beta chain with its context. The study excluded patients with uncontrolled infection, other autoimmune disease, pregnancy or lactation. The sample comes from a study of T cells in Graves' hyperthyroidism and ophthalmopathy. Amplified regions were TCR beta CDR3 sequences from RNA transcripts. With the HTBI primer set, the TCR CDR3 went through a first round of RT-PCR. TCRdb reprocessed the multiplex PCR reads with MiXCR, giving one entry per CDR3 protein. Among 600,000 to 800,000 distinct CDR3 sequences listed, around a third were seen once. The sequenced sample consisted of blood. The clonotype originates from a woman in her thirties or forties with Graves' hyperthyroidism.

The CDR3 loop is CASSQEGGSGTEAFF. CDR3 nucleotides: TGTGCCAGCAGCCAGGAGGGGGGGTCAGGCACTGAAGCTTTCTTT. This chain connects TRBV6-6 to TRBJ1-1; D perhaps matches TRBD1 (6 bases). V dropped 6 bases and J dropped 4 bases, with 18 bases sitting between them. Germline V gene sequence: CDR1 MNHNY, CDR2 SVGAGI (reference sequence). The CDR3 has 15 residues.